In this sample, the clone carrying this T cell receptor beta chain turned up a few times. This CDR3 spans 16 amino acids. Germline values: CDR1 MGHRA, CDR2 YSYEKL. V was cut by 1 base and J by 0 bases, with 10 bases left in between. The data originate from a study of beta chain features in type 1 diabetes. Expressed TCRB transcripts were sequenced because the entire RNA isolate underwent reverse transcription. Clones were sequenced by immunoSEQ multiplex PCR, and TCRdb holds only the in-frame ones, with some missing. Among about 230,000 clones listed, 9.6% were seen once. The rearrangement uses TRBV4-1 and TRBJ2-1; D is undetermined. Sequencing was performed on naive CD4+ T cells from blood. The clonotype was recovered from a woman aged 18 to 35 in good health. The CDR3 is CASSQVGADSYNEQFF. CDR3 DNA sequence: TGCGCCAGCAGCCAAGTAGGCGCGGACTCCTACAATGAGCAGTTCTTC.